Included here is one T cell receptor beta chain sequence, with context. It lacks a known antigen. Base qualities were left out, and no much larger clone turns up one base away. Collaborating institutions collected whole blood in K2EDTA tubes following their own protocols. For TCRbeta analysis, collaborators shipped samples in one of three forms: frozen whole blood, isolated PBMCs, or DNA extracted from either of those sample types. The data originate from a study of blood T cell repertoires in COVID-19 (TCRdb year 2020). About the study as a whole: Collaborator samples came from the United States, Italy and Spain and covered acute and convalescent phases of COVID-19. Deeply sampled blood TCRbeta repertoires from subjects exposed to, actively infected with, or recovered from COVID-19 were included in the dataset. A de-identified subject ID, COVID-19 status, age in years and sex were almost always included in the sample metadata. The prospective study material was composed of cDNA or gDNA derived from T cells, B-cell-depleted T cells, or PBMCs. Where HLA class I and class II types were available, the types were taken from metadata supplied by the sample provider, not from assay-based typing. A freely available public database, intended as a resource for researchers studying the immune response to SARS-CoV-2, is where the repertoires were released. The samples were drawn from two sources: the first 160 participants of the ongoing ImmuneRACE study, and fewer than 1,500 subjects contributed by 6 global collaborators. What the research found in general, with its limitations: How much clinical and demographic metadata was included differed by source and by participant, and the metadata was provided uncurated.

The immunoSEQ Assay, a bias-controlled multiplex PCR, was used to amplify TCRbeta CDR3 regions from genomic DNA. The published analysis was carried out like this. Within the assay, amplification of reference gene primers was used to estimate how many nucleated cells each sample contained. Sequence reads were collapsed and filtered to measure the absolute abundance of every unique TCRbeta CDR3 rearrangement. For each sample, productive Simpson clonality was calculated as the square root of Simpson's diversity index over productive rearrangements. This immuneACCESS table, as held by TCRdb, lists in-frame sequences with V and J called but not all clones. Of the missing ones, under half trace to an unresolved V gene in checked studies; the others have no known cause. That table supplies the V and J calls and clone size; D and trimming were determined from the DNA. Counted in this sample were under 85,000 clones; around 91% of them appeared once. Clones ranked in the top ten supply about 5% of the sample.

The germline V gene yields MNHEY for CDR1 and SVGAGI for CDR2. Between the V and J ends, shortened by 0 bases and 5 bases respectively, the junction contains 14 bases. The CDR3 contains 16 residues, cysteine and phenylalanine counted. The retained sequence is limited to the CDR3, 48 bases, with the frame set at the first base. Here the chain combines TRBV6-5 and TRBJ2-1, with no confident D gene call. What was sequenced was peripheral blood. The sequence was obtained from a man aged 50-59 years with acute or convalescent COVID-19. The CDR3 is CASSYSKVYLDNEQFF. The DNA reads TGTGCCAGCAGTTACTCGAAAGTATACTTGGACAATGAGCAGTTCTTC.